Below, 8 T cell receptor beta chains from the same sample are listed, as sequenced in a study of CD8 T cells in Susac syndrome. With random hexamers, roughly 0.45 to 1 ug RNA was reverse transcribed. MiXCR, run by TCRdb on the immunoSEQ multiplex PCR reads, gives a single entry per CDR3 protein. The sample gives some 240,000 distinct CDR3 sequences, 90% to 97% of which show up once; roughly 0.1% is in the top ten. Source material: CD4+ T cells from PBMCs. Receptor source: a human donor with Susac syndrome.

CDR3 coding DNA: TGTGCCAGCAGCGCCATGGGAAATGAGCAGTTCTTC. Its translation is CASSAMGNEQFF. The chain has TRBV9 and TRBJ2-1; D remains unclear. V lost 3 bases and J lost 7, with 8 bases in between. The CDR3 spans 12 residues. Germline-derived CDR1 and CDR2 are SGDLS and YYNGEE.

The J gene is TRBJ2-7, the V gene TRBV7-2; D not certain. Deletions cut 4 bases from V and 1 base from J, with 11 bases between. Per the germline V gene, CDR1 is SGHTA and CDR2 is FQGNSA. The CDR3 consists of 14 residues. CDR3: CASSSPIMSYEQYF. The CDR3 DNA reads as TGTGCCAGCAGCTCCCCTATTATGTCCTACGAGCAGTACTTC.

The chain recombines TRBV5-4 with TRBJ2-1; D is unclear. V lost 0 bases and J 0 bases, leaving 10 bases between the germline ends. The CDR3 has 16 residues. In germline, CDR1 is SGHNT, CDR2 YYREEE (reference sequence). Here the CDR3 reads CASSLGRSSSYNEQFF. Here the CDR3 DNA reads TGTGCCAGCAGCTTGGGACGTTCCAGCTCCTACAATGAGCAGTTCTTC.

DNA for the CDR3: TGCAGCGTTGAAGATGGCATAGGGGCCTATGAAGCTTTCTTT. This codes for CSVEDGIGAYEAFF. The rearrangement joins TRBV29-1 to TRBJ1-1, with a possible D match to TRBD1 (5 bases). The CDR3 is made up of 14 amino acids. V was trimmed by 0 bases and J by 7 bases, leaving 15 bases between them. The germline CDR1 and CDR2 sequences are SQVTM and ANQGSEA.

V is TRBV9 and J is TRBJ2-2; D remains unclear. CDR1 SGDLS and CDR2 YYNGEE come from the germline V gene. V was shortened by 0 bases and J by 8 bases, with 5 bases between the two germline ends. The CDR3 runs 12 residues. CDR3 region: CASSVGGGELFF. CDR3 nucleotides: TGTGCCAGCAGCGTAGGTGGAGGGGAGCTGTTTTTT.

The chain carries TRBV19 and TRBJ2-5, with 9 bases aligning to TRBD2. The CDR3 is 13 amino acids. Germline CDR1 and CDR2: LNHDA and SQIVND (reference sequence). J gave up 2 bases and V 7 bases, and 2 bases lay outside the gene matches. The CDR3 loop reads CASTSGTQETQYF. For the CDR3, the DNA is TGTGCCAGTACTAGCGGGACTCAAGAGACCCAGTACTTC.

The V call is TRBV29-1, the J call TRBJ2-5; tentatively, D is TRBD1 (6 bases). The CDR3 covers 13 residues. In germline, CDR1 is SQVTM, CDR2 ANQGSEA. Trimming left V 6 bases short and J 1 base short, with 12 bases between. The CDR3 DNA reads TGCAGCGTGGAACAGGGATCCCAAGAGACCCAGTACTTC. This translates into CSVEQGSQETQYF.

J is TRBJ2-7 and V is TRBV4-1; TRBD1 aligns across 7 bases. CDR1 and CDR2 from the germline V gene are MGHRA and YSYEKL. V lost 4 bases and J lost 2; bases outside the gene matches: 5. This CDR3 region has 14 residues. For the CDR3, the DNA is TGCGCCAGCAGCCGAACAGGGGCCACCTACGAGCAGTACTTC. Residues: CASSRTGATYEQYF.